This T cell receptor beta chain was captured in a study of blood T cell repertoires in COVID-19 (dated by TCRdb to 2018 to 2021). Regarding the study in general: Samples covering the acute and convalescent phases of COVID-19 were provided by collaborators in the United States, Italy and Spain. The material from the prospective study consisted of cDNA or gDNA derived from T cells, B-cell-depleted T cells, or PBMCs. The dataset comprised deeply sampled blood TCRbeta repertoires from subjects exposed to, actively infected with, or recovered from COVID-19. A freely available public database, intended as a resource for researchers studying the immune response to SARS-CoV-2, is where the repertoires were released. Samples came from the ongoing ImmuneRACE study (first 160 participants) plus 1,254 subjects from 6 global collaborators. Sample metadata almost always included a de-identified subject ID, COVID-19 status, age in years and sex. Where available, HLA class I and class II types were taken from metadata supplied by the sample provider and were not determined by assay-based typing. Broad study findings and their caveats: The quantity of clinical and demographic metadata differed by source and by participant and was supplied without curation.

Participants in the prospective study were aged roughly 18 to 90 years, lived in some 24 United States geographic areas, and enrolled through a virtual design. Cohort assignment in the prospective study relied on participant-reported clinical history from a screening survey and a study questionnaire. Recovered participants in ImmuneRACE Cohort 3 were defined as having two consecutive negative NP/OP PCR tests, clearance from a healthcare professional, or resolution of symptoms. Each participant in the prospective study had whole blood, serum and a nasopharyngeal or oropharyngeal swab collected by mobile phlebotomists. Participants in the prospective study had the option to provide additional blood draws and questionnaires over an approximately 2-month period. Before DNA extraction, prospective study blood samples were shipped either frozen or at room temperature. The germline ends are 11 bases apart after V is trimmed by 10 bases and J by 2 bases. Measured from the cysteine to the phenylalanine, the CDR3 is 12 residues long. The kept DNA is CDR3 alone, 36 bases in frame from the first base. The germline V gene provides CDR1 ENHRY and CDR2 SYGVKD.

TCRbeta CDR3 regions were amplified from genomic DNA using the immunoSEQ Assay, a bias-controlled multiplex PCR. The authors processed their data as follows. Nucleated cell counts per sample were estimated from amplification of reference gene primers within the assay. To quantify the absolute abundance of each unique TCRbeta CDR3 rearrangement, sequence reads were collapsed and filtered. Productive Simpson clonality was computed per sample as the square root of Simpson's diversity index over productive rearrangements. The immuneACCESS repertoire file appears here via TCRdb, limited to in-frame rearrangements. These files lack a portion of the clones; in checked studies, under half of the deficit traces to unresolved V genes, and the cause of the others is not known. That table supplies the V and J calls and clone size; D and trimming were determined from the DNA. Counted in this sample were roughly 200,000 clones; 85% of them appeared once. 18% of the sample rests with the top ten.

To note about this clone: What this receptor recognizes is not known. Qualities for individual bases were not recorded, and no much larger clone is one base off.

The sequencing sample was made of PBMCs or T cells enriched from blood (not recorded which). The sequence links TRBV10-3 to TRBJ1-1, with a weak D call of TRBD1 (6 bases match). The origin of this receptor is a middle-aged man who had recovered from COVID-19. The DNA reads TGTGCCACCAGGGGCCTTAACACTGAAGCTTTCTTT. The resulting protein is CATRGLNTEAFF.